This TCR beta chain was identified in a study of T cell changes during pregnancy in multiple sclerosis. Germline V gene data show CDR1 as MDHEN and CDR2 as SYDVKM. Germline trimming cut 2 bases from V and 8 bases from J; bases unmatched to any gene: 4. CDR3 length: 13 amino acids. Repertoires were generated with immunoSEQ multiplex PCR, while TCRdb's copy carries only in-frame clones and drops some. The table lists 40,000 to 55,000 clones, nearly 90% of them singletons. The specimen comprised CD4+ T cells from peripheral blood mononuclear cells, sampled after pregnancy. This TCR derives from a female donor with multiple sclerosis, enrolled in a pregnancy study. The chain employs TRBV28 and TRBJ2-7; 9 bases fit TRBD2. The CDR3 sequence is CASSLAGGRKQYF. DNA of the CDR3: TGTGCCAGCAGTTTAGCGGGAGGGCGGAAGCAGTACTTC.